One sample yielded the 30 T cell receptor beta chains listed below, sequenced in a study of T cells in Graves' hyperthyroidism and ophthalmopathy. Researchers took RNA transcripts and amplified the TCR beta CDR3 regions from them. In the first-round RT-PCR of the TCR CDR3, the HTBI primer set was used. Each CDR3 protein is one row after TCRdb ran MiXCR on the multiplex PCR reads. The sample contains under 200,000 distinct CDR3 sequences, over 8% of which appear only once. The sequenced material came from blood. These receptors originate from a woman aged 18-30 years with Graves' hyperthyroidism that later progressed to Graves' ophthalmopathy.

The chain recombines TRBV5-8 with TRBJ1-2; unclear D gene. Trimming cost V 1 base and J 4 bases, with 8 bases left between them. This CDR3 has 13 amino acids. Germline V CDR1 and CDR2: SGHTS, YDEGEE. CDR3 loop: CASSLSPSYGYTF. The CDR3, as DNA: TGTGCCAGCAGCTTGTCTCCGAGCTATGGCTACACCTTC.

The gene calls are TRBV5-1 and TRBJ1-2; D unclear. This CDR3 comprises 18 residues. Trimming pared 1 base from V and 10 bases from J, leaving 29 bases between. Germline lookup yields CDR1 SGHRS and CDR2 YFSETQ. The CDR3 region has the DNA TGCGCCAGCAGCTTGTCCCGCCGTTCATCTCTTAATACACTGATCTACACCTTC. Its protein product is CASSLSRRSSLNTLIYTF. The full variable domain, in which reference TRBV5-1 and TRBJ1-2 provide the parts outside the CDR3, is KAGVTQTPRYLIKTRGQQVTLSCSPISGHRSVSWYQQTPGQGLQFLFEYFSETQRNKGNFPGRFSGRQFSNSRSEMNVSTLELGDSALYLCASSLSRRSSLNTLIYTFGSGTRLTVV.

The chain links TRBV6-1 to TRBJ2-7; D is perhaps TRBD2 (6 bases). CDR1 MNHNS and CDR2 SASEGT come from the germline V gene. V lost 2 bases, J lost 6 bases, and 17 bases lay in between. This CDR3 has 15 amino acids. CDR3 nucleotide sequence: TGTGCCAGCAGTGAATCATATGGGGGGACCGGCGAGCAGTACTTC. Translating gives CASSESYGGTGEQYF.

This clonotype was observed at least ten times. The chain combines TRBV12-3 or TRBV12-4 with TRBJ2-1; D might be TRBD1 (5 bases). There are 13 residues in the CDR3. Between the trimmed V and J ends, which lost 6 bases and 5 bases, there was a span of 11 bases. The CDR3 protein is CASSPTGDNEQFF. The CDR3 coding sequence is TGTGCCAGCAGCCCTACAGGAGACAATGAGCAGTTCTTC.

This clonotype has ten or more counts. This chain uses TRBV13 with TRBJ2-1; D is unresolved. The CDR3 spans 12 residues. The V end lost 1 base, the J end lost 10 bases, and 8 bases lay between the germline ends. Germline V gene sequence: CDR1 PRHDT, CDR2 FYEKMQ (reference sequence). The CDR3: CASSLAGREQFF. In nucleotides, the CDR3 is TGTGCCAGCAGCTTAGCGGGTCGCGAGCAGTTCTTC.

This clonotype appeared many times. J is TRBJ1-2 and V is TRBV27; 9 bases fit TRBD1. The germline V gene encodes CDR1 MNHEY and CDR2 SMNVEV (reference sequence). This CDR3 has 17 residues. V was pared by 1 base and J by 2 bases, with 8 bases of the junction left unmatched. The CDR3 region has the DNA TGTGCCAGCAGTTTATTATCTCCCGGGACAGGGAACTATGGCTACACCTTC. It is translated as CASSLLSPGTGNYGYTF.

There are a few counts of this clonotype. The rearrangement joins TRBV9 to TRBJ2-6; no clear D gene. In germline, CDR1 is SGDLS, CDR2 YYNGEE. The CDR3 runs to 16 residues. The V and J ends lost 1 base and 4 bases respectively, with 12 bases between them. CDR3 in amino acids: CASSVRGTPGANVLTF. The CDR3 DNA reads as TGTGCCAGCAGCGTAAGAGGCACCCCCGGGGCCAACGTCCTGACTTTC.

The chain is built from TRBV11-2 and TRBJ1-1; D possibly corresponds to TRBD1 (5 bases). Germline V gene sequence: CDR1 SGHAT, CDR2 FQNNGV. CDR3 length: 12 amino acids. The V gene lost 3 bases and the J gene lost 8 bases, with 10 bases spanning the gap. The CDR3 DNA follows: TGTGCCAGCAGCTTCGGCGGGGCGGAAGCTTTCTTT. Its protein is CASSFGGAEAFF.

This clonotype was counted many times. The chain recombines TRBV14 with TRBJ2-1; the match to TRBD2 covers 9 bases. Trimming removed 0 bases from V and 5 bases from J; junction bases left unmatched: 8. This CDR3 contains 17 residues. Germline V CDR1 and CDR2: SGHDN, FVKESK. The CDR3: CASSQDRRTSANNEQFF. The CDR3 coding sequence is TGTGCCAGCAGCCAAGATCGGAGGACTAGCGCGAACAATGAGCAGTTCTTC.

The V and J genes are TRBV25-1 and TRBJ1-2; D not certain. This CDR3 spans 10 amino acids. V gave up 5 bases and J gave up 6 bases, with 4 bases separating them. Germline-derived CDR1 and CDR2 are MGHDK and SYGVNS. The chain's CDR3 is CASSQDGYTF. In DNA form, the CDR3 reads TGTGCCAGCAGTCAGGATGGCTACACCTTC.

This clonotype was counted at least ten times. The chain carries TRBV12-3 or TRBV12-4 and TRBJ2-1; D might be TRBD2 (6 bases). V lost 10 bases and J 8 bases, leaving 21 bases between the germline ends. The CDR3 is 14 amino acids. The CDR3 loop reads CAIGSGGAQYEQFF. The CDR3 DNA is TGTGCCATCGGTAGCGGTGGGGCGCAATATGAGCAGTTCTTC.

This clonotype has at least ten counts. The chain recombines TRBV18 with TRBJ2-1; possibly TRBD1 for D (6 bases). This CDR3 comprises 13 residues. Germline CDR1 KGHSH, CDR2 LQKENI. The V end was cut by 5 bases, the J end by 1 base, with 6 bases between. CDR3 amino acids: CASSTGSYNEQFF. CDR3 in DNA: TGTGCCAGCTCAACAGGGTCCTACAATGAGCAGTTCTTC.

This clonotype showed up many times. CDR3 bases: TGTGCCAGCAGGGTCAGCGTGAACACTGAAGCTTTCTTT. Its protein product is CASRVSVNTEAFF. The chain joins TRBV6-1 to TRBJ1-1; D is ambiguous. Germline V lookup: CDR1 MNHNS, CDR2 SASEGT. The CDR3 runs 13 residues. V gave up 6 bases and J gave up 0 bases, with 8 bases separating them.

This clonotype showed up many times. CDR3 in DNA: TGTGCCAGCAGCTTAGACCGACCTAACCTCCAAGAGACCCAGTACTTC. This encodes CASSLDRPNLQETQYF. The rearrangement joins TRBV11-2 to TRBJ2-5, with D uncertain. The CDR3 has 16 amino acids. CDR1 is SGHAT, CDR2 FQNNGV, per germline. V lost 0 bases and J lost 1, with 12 bases in between.

In its sample, this clonotype was seen a few times. The chain is built from TRBV4-1 and TRBJ1-2, with D possibly TRBD1 on 6 matching bases. The CDR3 loop spans 15 amino acids. V was shortened by 3 bases and J by 1 base, with 12 bases between the two germline ends. The germline gives CDR1 MGHRA, CDR2 YSYEKL. CDR3: CASSQRPDSNYGYTF. CDR3 coding DNA: TGCGCCAGCAGCCAGAGACCGGACAGTAACTATGGCTACACCTTC.

This clonotype turned up a few times. With a much larger clone just one base away, this may be a read error. This chain connects TRBV7-9 to TRBJ2-5, with TRBD1 identical over 7 bases. CDR1 is SEHNR and CDR2 is FQNEAQ in the germline V gene (reference sequence). This CDR3 spans 14 amino acids. CDR3 loop: CTSNRQGSQETQYF. CDR3 DNA: TGTACCAGCAACCGACAGGGATCCCAAGAGACCCAGTACTTC.

This clonotype has a count of ten or more. The chain recombines TRBV20-1 with TRBJ1-5, with 10 bases fitting TRBD1. In germline, CDR1 is DFQATT, CDR2 SNEGSKA (reference sequence). The trim removed 0 bases at V and 4 bases at J, leaving 3 bases unmatched. The CDR3 consists of 15 residues. In DNA, the CDR3 is TGCAGTGCTAGAGAAGGACAGGGGGTAAATCAGCCCCAGCATTTT. It translates to CSAREGQGVNQPQHF.

This clonotype appeared many times. V gene TRBV11-2 combines with J gene TRBJ2-7; D possibly corresponds to TRBD2 (5 bases). The germline gives CDR1 SGHAT, CDR2 FQNNGV. V gave up 4 bases and J gave up 3 bases, with 10 bases separating them. The CDR3 loop spans 13 amino acids. CDR3 sequence reads: CASSSPRDYEQYF. CDR3 in DNA: TGTGCCAGCAGCTCCCCCCGGGACTACGAGCAGTACTTC.

This clonotype was seen ten or more times. This chain connects TRBV9 to TRBJ2-1; 11 nucleotides match TRBD2. The junction had 6 bases not matched to a gene; V was cut back by 4 bases and J by 6 bases. Germline V gene data show CDR1 as SGDLS and CDR2 as YYNGEE. This CDR3 contains 15 residues. The CDR3, as DNA: TGTGCCAGCAGCCCCAGACTAGCGGGAACCAATGAGCAGTTCTTC. Protein product: CASSPRLAGTNEQFF.

This clonotype appeared many times. V is TRBV9 and J is TRBJ1-5, with D hard to call. CDR3 size: 14 residues. Germline CDR1 reads SGDLS; CDR2 reads YYNGEE. Trimming left V 0 bases short and J 7 bases short, with 11 bases between. CDR3 region: CASSVEESLQPQHF. The CDR3 nucleotides read TGTGCCAGCAGCGTAGAGGAGAGTTTGCAGCCCCAGCATTTT.

This clonotype was picked up a small number of times. This sequence joins TRBV4-2 and TRBJ2-7; TRBD2 agrees at 12 bases. The CDR3 is 17 amino acids. The ends lost 1 base at V and 4 bases at J; junction bases unmatched: 8. In germline, CDR1 is LGHNA, CDR2 YNFKEQ. This CDR3 is CASSQVVGTSGFYEQYF. CDR3 DNA: TGTGCCAGCAGCCAAGTTGTCGGGACTAGCGGGTTTTACGAGCAGTACTTC.

Worth noting for this clonotype: A much larger clone differs by one base, so this may be a read error. The J gene is TRBJ1-1, the V gene TRBV20-1; no definite D call. Germline V CDR1 and CDR2: DFQATT, SNEGSKA (reference sequence). The CDR3 has 14 residues. In DNA form, the CDR3 reads TGCAGTGCTGGAGATGTAGGTAGACGGACTGAAGCTTTCTTT. Its protein is CSAGDVGRRTEAFF.

This rearrangement joins TRBV10-1 to TRBJ2-1; 9 bases fit TRBD2. The V and J ends lost 6 bases and 7 bases, in that order; junction bases with no gene match: 13. There are 16 residues in the CDR3. Germline lookup yields CDR1 WNHNN and CDR2 SYGVQD (reference sequence). The CDR3 is CASSGPGGSGSNEQFF. CDR3 coding DNA: TGCGCCAGCAGCGGGCCGGGGGGTAGCGGGAGTAATGAGCAGTTCTTC.

The chain couples TRBV20-1 to TRBJ1-4, with D hard to call. Germline loops: CDR1 DFQATT, CDR2 SNEGSKA (reference sequence). The CDR3 spans 13 residues. The germline V and J ends were trimmed by 6 bases and 8 bases, with 16 bases remaining between them. CDR3: CSALFGSKEKLFF. The CDR3 bases are TGCAGTGCCCTCTTCGGCTCCAAGGAAAAACTGTTTTTT.

In this sample, this clonotype turned up many times. J is TRBJ2-1 and V is TRBV7-8; TRBD2 agrees at 8 bases. V gave up 7 bases and J gave up 2 bases; unmatched junction bases: 4. Germline CDR1 and CDR2: SGHVS and FQNEAQ. CDR3 length: 14 amino acids. The CDR3 loop is CASTPGGAYNEQFF. The CDR3 DNA sequence: TGTGCCAGCACCCCGGGGGGGGCCTACAATGAGCAGTTCTTC.

This clonotype was counted at least ten times. The chain uses TRBV15 and TRBJ1-5; no definite D call. Germline values: CDR1 LNHNV, CDR2 YYDKDF (reference sequence). This CDR3 is 14 amino acids long. Deletions cut 0 bases from V and 4 bases from J, with 7 bases between. The chain's CDR3 is CATSRDKGNQPQHF. The DNA for the CDR3 is TGTGCCACCAGCAGAGATAAAGGGAATCAGCCCCAGCATTTT.

This clonotype was detected ten times or more. V is TRBV15 and J is TRBJ2-4; a weak D match, TRBD1 (6 bases). The germline CDR1 and CDR2 sequences are LNHNV and YYDKDF (reference sequence). The CDR3 runs 14 residues. The ends were cut back, 4 bases at V and 1 base at J, with 8 bases in the middle. This CDR3 is CATSNQGAKNIQYF. The CDR3 DNA is TGTGCCACCAGCAATCAGGGGGCCAAAAACATTCAGTACTTC.

This clonotype occurred many times. The V call is TRBV7-9, the J call TRBJ1-2; the D gene is possibly TRBD1 (5 bases). The CDR3 totals 14 residues. With 3 bases removed from V and 4 bases from J, the gap between germline ends came to 12 bases. Germline V gene sequence: CDR1 SEHNR, CDR2 FQNEAQ (reference sequence). CDR3 DNA: TGTGCCAGCAGCTTCGGGCCAAGGGGCTATGGCTACACCTTC. Translation gives CASSFGPRGYGYTF.

This clonotype was picked up many times. The chain couples TRBV10-1 to TRBJ2-3; TRBD1 agrees at 7 bases. Unmatched junction bases numbered 8, after V lost 4 bases and J lost 1 base. From germline, CDR1 is WNHNN and CDR2 SYGVQD (reference sequence). The CDR3 spans 16 residues. The CDR3: CASSVNRGRRTDTQYF. DNA for the CDR3: TGCGCCAGCAGTGTAAACAGGGGAAGACGCACAGATACGCAGTATTTT.

The rearrangement links TRBV29-1 to TRBJ1-2; TRBD1 might be the D (5 bases). Germline CDR1 SQVTM, CDR2 ANQGSEA. Trimming removed 8 bases from V and 0 bases from J, with 13 bases in between. The CDR3 has 13 amino acids. CDR3 nucleotide sequence: TGCAGCACTAGAGGGGTAGCTAACTATGGCTACACCTTC. Its protein product is CSTRGVANYGYTF.